This TCR beta chain was sequenced during a study of post-analysis software for immune sequencing data. On the study more broadly: In terms of disease course, relapsing-remitting, secondary progressive and progressive-relapsing multiple sclerosis were included.

In regard to this clonotype: The antigen is unknown.

The study, taken as a whole, reports: In patients, about 5 TRBV segments were more frequent than in controls, with TRBV5-6, TRBV5-1 and TRBV20-1 among them. Relative to controls, patients with multiple sclerosis showed significantly lower normalized Chao1 diversity.

The authors incorporated unique molecular identifiers into the TCR beta cDNA libraries. Between roughly 1 and 11 million T cells gave rise to around 500,000 cDNA molecules. TCRdb re-analysed the PCR reads in MiXCR, keeping a single row per CDR3 protein. Among 500,000 to 600,000 distinct CDR3 sequences listed, about 40% were seen once. Germline values: CDR1 SGHVS, CDR2 FNYEAQ. The germline V and J ends were trimmed by 5 bases and 5 bases, with 10 bases remaining between them. The CDR3 consists of 14 residues. The rearrangement joins TRBV7-6 to TRBJ1-6; TRBD1 is a possible D gene (5 bases). Sequenced sample: blood. The TCR comes from a girl aged 10-17 years with multiple sclerosis. The CDR3 sequence: CASSLWGNNSPLHF. The CDR3 nucleotides are TGTGCCAGCAGCCTTTGGGGGAATAATTCACCCCTCCACTTT.